These 7 T cell receptor beta chains were sequenced from one sample in a study of CD8+CD57+ T cells in acquired aplastic anemia. Genomic DNA acted as the template from which TCR beta VDJ combination and CDR3 sequence profiling were carried out. Via MiXCR, TCRdb re-called the reads, giving one row per CDR3 protein. The sample yields a few hundred thousand distinct CDR3 sequences, 82% seen once. The authors sequenced patients whose flow cytometry had shown CD8+CD57+ cell expansion. Material for sequencing was sorted CD4+, CD8+, or CD8+CD57+ T cells (not recorded which) from PBMCs. Receptor source: a human donor with aplastic anemia.

The chain links TRBV7-2 to TRBJ1-2, with no clear D. The CDR3 loop spans 14 amino acids. Germline V gives CDR1 SGHTA, CDR2 FQGNSA. Deletions cut 5 bases from V and 7 bases from J, with 17 bases between. The CDR3 region has the DNA TGTGCCAGCAGCATTCCCGCGGGAAGAGGTGGCTACACCTTC. Its protein product is CASSIPAGRGGYTF. The full variable domain, in which reference TRBV7-2 and TRBJ1-2 provide the parts outside the CDR3, is GAGVSQSPSNKVTEKGKDVELRCDPISGHTALYWYRQSLGQGLEFLIYFQGNSAPDKSGLPSDRFSAERTGGSVSTLTIQRTQQEDSAVYLCASSIPAGRGGYTFGSGTRLTVV.

The chain is built from TRBV7-8 and TRBJ2-3; D is perhaps TRBD2 (6 bases). V was clipped by 8 bases and J by 14 bases, with 23 bases between them. Germline loops: CDR1 SGHVS, CDR2 FQNEAQ. CDR3 length: 13 residues. DNA for the CDR3: TGTGCCAGCGGGTTCGGGGGAAGAGCTAAGCCGTATTTT. Translated: CASGFGGRAKPYF.

Remarks on this clonotype: Since no conserved phenylalanine or tryptophan closes the CDR3, a read error is the likely cause. It is unclear where the CDR3 begins or ends on the DNA, so no DNA is shown, and the CDR3 is as TCRdb lists it. V gene TRBV2 combines with J gene TRBJ2-7; the table's D gene call, TRBD1, was not cross checked with the DNA. 13 amino acids form the CDR3, both terminal residues included. Looked up from germline, CDR1 is SNHLY and CDR2 is FYNNEI. The CDR3 loop reads CASRDRGRTEHHA.

This clonotype showed up many times. V usage is TRBV5-4 and J usage is TRBJ1-1; D is uncertain. Germline assignment: CDR1 SGHNT and CDR2 YYREEE (reference sequence). CDR3 length: 15 amino acids. V gave up 2 bases and J gave up 7 bases, with 18 bases separating them. In DNA, the CDR3 is TGTGCCAGCAGCTTTACTAGCGGAGGGCAAGATGAAGCTTTCTTT. It translates to CASSFTSGGQDEAFF.

The chain is built from TRBV7-8 and TRBJ2-3, with D perhaps matching TRBD2 (6 bases). Germline values: CDR1 SGHVS, CDR2 FQNEAQ. There are 11 residues in the CDR3. Trimming took off 5 bases at V and 15 bases at J, with 15 bases between the two ends. The CDR3 DNA is TGTGCCAGCAGCGCAGATGGAGGGCCCTATTTT. Amino acids: CASSADGGPYF.

The chain employs TRBV5-1 and TRBJ1-6; tentatively, D is TRBD1 (6 bases). The germline gives CDR1 SGHRS, CDR2 YFSETQ. This CDR3 comprises 18 residues. The ends were cut back, 2 bases at V and 0 bases at J, with 15 bases in the middle. The DNA for the CDR3 is TGCGCCAGCAGCTTAGCTCTTGCAGGGGACTCCTATAATTCACCCCTCCACTTT. It codes for CASSLALAGDSYNSPLHF.

As regards this clonotype: Germline and junction disagree at one end, which may indicate a read error. The V call is TRBV7-9, the J call TRBJ2-5; TRBD1 agrees at 7 bases. The CDR3 runs 12 residues. The V gene's germline CDR1 is SEHNR and CDR2 FQNEAQ (reference sequence). The CDR3: CASSGVGGTEDF. The CDR3 DNA sequence: TGTGCCAGCAGCGGCGTAGGGGGCACCGAAGATTTC.